This T cell receptor (beta chain) comes out of a study of beta chain features in type 1 diabetes. Sequenced material consisted of expressed TCRB transcripts (all of the isolated RNA was reverse transcribed). Assay used: immunoSEQ multiplex PCR; TCRdb lists only in-frame clones, some missing. This table holds fewer than 900,000 clones, about 17% found once. V was cut by 6 bases and J by 11 bases, with 11 bases left in between. CDR3 size: 11 residues. Germline V gives CDR1 DFQATT, CDR2 SNEGSKA (reference sequence). Isolation of CD4+ naive, central memory, regulatory and stem cell-like memory cells was achieved by sorting via CD45RO/CCR7/CD25/CD127/CD95/CD27. Whole-study findings and limits: Individuals with type 1 diabetes displayed fewer insertions and more deletions at VDJ junctions.

This clone was observed a handful of times. Its target is not known. The sample consisted of naive CD4+ T cells from blood. The TCR was taken from a woman younger than 35 in good health. The chain employs TRBV20-1 and TRBJ1-6, with TRBD1 as a possible D gene (6 bases). CDR3 residues: CSARGSAPLHF. The CDR3, as DNA: TGCAGTGCCAGGGGATCGGCACCCCTCCACTTT.